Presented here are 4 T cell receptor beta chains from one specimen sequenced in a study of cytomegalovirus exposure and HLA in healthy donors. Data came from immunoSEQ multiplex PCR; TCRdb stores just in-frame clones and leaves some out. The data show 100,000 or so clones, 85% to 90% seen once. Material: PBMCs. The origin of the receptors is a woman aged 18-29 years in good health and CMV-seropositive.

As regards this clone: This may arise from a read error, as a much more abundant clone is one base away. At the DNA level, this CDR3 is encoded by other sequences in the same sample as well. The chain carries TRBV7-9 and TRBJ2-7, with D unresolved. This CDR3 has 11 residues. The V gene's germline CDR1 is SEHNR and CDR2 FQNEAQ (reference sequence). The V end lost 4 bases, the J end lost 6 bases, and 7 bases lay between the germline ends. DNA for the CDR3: TGTGCCAGCAGCTCCTCCGGCGAGCAGTACTTC. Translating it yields CASSSSGEQYF.

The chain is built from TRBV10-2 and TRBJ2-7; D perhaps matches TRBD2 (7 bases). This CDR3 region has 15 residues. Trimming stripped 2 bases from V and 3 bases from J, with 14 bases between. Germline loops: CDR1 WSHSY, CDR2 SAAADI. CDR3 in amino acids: CASSEVWGGRYEQYF. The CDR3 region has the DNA TGCGCCAGCAGTGAGGTCTGGGGGGGGCGCTACGAGCAGTACTTC.

The CDR3 DNA is TGTGCCAGCAGTTTTTCTTATGGGGCCAACGTCCTGACTTTC. Translated, it gives CASSFSYGANVLTF. This sequence joins TRBV6-6 and TRBJ2-6; D not certain. The CDR3 has 14 residues. CDR1 and CDR2 from the germline V gene are MNHNY and SVGAGI (reference sequence). Trimming left V 4 bases short and J 3 bases short, with 7 bases between.

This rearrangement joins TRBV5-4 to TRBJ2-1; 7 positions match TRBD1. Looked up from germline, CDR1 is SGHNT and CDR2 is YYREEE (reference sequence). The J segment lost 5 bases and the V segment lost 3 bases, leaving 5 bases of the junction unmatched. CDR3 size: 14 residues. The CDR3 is CASSSDQGDNEQFF. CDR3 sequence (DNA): TGTGCCAGCAGCTCGGACCAGGGGGACAATGAGCAGTTCTTC.